This T cell receptor (beta chain) appears in the sequencing data of a study of cytomegalovirus exposure and HLA in healthy donors. Study results and limitations: An analysis was carried out at a later point. It showed that HLA-associated TCR beta chains were more clonally expanded than equally common non-associated chains. A missense variant in DCLRE1C was later tied to TCR beta V- and J-gene trimming. Across all donors, roughly uniform sequencing depth was an assumption of the presence/absence analyses.

From germline, CDR1 is MNHNS and CDR2 SASEGT. The V gene end was trimmed by 2 bases and the J gene end by 7 bases; junction bases not matched to a gene: 6. The CDR3 is 16 amino acids. Primers for the PCR totalled 60 Vbeta and 13 Jbeta. Authors' methods: Among the unique TCR beta chains that a later analysis counted, around 82 million in all, 10 million to 13 million were shared. Some clones are missing from TCRdb's copy, which holds only in-frame ones; the method was immunoSEQ multiplex PCR. V and J calls and clone size are copied from that table; D and trimming were computed from the DNA. The sample consists of under 200,000 clones, roughly four fifths of them appearing once. About this clone itself: Its antigen is unknown.

The origin of this receptor is a man aged 18 to 30 in good health and CMV-seronegative. The specimen sequenced was PBMCs. The chain links TRBV6-1 to TRBJ2-1; 12 nucleotides align to TRBD2. The CDR3 DNA reads as TGTGCCAGCAGTGAATCCCGTACTAGCGGGAGGAATGAGCAGTTCTTC. Translation gives CASSESRTSGRNEQFF.